The rows below give T cell receptor beta chains drawn from one sample of a study of a mutant IDH1 vaccine in newly diagnosed glioma. Method: immunoSEQ multiplex PCR; TCRdb's copy keeps in-frame clones and lacks some. Here the sample spans 68,000 or so clones, 70% to 80% being singletons. The starting material was PBMCs, obtained from a glioma patient treated with radiotherapy, temozolomide or both. These TCRs come from a man over 45 with glioma. The CDR3 runs from the conserved cysteine through the conserved F or W. D genes are given only for firm matches. The size of a clone is reported for some rows only, either as once, few or many, or as a class for expanded clones.

>NA|TRBD1|TRBJ1-1|TRBV9
TGTGCCAGCAGCGTAGGAGGGACAGCTGGCTCCTCCGGAGCTTTCTTT
CASSVGGTAGSSGAFF
>NA|TRBD1|TRBJ1-2|TRBV14
TGTGCCAGCAGCCAAGCGACAGGGGGCGGCGGCTACACCTTC
CASSQATGGGGYTF
>NA|TRBD1|TRBJ1-2|TRBV7-9
TGTGCCAGCAGCCCCGTCCCACAGGGGAACTATGGCTACACCTTC
CASSPVPQGNYGYTF
>few|NA|TRBJ1-1|TRBV30
TGTGCCTGGAGTGTACGAAGGCTGCGCACTGAAGCTTTCTTT
CAWSVRRLRTEAFF
>NA|TRBD2|TRBJ2-3|TRBV14
TGTGCCAGCAGCCAAGTTAGCGGGGATGGTACGCAGTATTTT
CASSQVSGDGTQYF
>NA|NA|TRBJ1-2|TRBV6-5
TGTGCCAGCAGTTACGAGGTCGGGGGCAACTATGGCTACACCTTC
CASSYEVGGNYGYTF
>once|NA|TRBJ1-1|TRBV7-9
TGTGCCAGCAGCTTGGGACAGAACACTGAAGCTTTCTTT
CASSLGQNTEAFF
>NA|NA|TRBJ1-1|TRBV4-1
TGCGCCAGCAGCCAAGGATCGTTTCAGACGAACACTGAAGCTTTCTTT
CASSQGSFQTNTEAFF
>NA|NA|TRBJ1-6|TRBV9
TGTGCCAGCAGCGTCCTGAATTCACCCCTCCACTTT
CASSVLNSPLHF
>NA|NA|TRBJ1-5|TRBV18
TGTGCCAGCTCACCTGACAGTCCCAATCAGCCCCAGCATTTT
CASSPDSPNQPQHF
>once|TRBD1|TRBJ2-1|TRBV4-3
TGCGCCAGCAGCTCCGGACAGGGGGCAAATGAGCAGTTCTTC
CASSSGQGANEQFF
>NA|NA|TRBJ1-5|TRBV7-2
TGTGCCAGCAGCCCCGCGGGGCTAAATCAGCCCCAGCATTTT
CASSPAGLNQPQHF
>NA|NA|TRBJ1-2|TRBV29-1
TGCAGCGTTGTGAGGAGGGGGGGGGACAACTATGGCTACACCTTC
CSVVRRGGDNYGYTF